This T cell receptor (beta chain) came from a study of control samples from healthy donors and cancer patients. Profiled with immunoSEQ multiplex PCR; TCRdb holds only in-frame clones, not every one. The data show about 98,000 clones, with about 79% seen just once and over 9.5% held by the top ten. V was shortened by 0 bases and J by 4 bases, with 9 bases between the two germline ends. The germline CDR1 and CDR2 sequences are KGHSH and LQKENI. This CDR3 is built from 14 residues. The rearrangement links TRBV18 to TRBJ1-2; D unclear. The TCR originated in a woman aged 25-40 years in good health. Sequenced sample: blood. CDR3 nucleotides: TGTGCCAGCTCACCACCGTCGGAAATCTATGGCTACACCTTC. Protein: CASSPPSEIYGYTF.